The 16 T cell receptor beta chains reported below all come from one sample, sequenced in a study of radiation and T cells in renal cell carcinoma. Time point specified: blood 2 weeks post-SBRT. Indicated treatment: 15 Gy SBRT to primary tumor, nephrectomy 4 weeks later. The repertoire was sequenced with immunoSEQ multiplex PCR; TCRdb's copy has only in-frame clones and lacks some. The data contain 100,000 to 150,000 clones, 81% of them singletons. Specimen: blood, collected from a patient whose treatment included radiotherapy and nephrectomy. These receptors came from a man between 45 and 60 years old with renal cell carcinoma.

This clone was detected only once. The gene calls are TRBV19 and TRBJ1-5; tentatively, D is TRBD1 (5 bases). CDR3 length equals 12 residues. Germline CDR1 reads LNHDA; CDR2 reads SQIVND (reference sequence). The V end lost 6 bases, the J end lost 3 bases, and 6 bases lay between the germline ends. CDR3 nucleotides: TGTGCCAGTAGACAGGACAATCAGCCCCAGCATTTT. It yields the protein CASRQDNQPQHF.

The V call is TRBV7-9, the J call TRBJ1-5; D gene ambiguous. CDR1 is SEHNR and CDR2 is FQNEAQ in the germline V gene (reference sequence). The germline V and J ends were trimmed by 3 bases and 5 bases, with 14 bases remaining between them. The CDR3 extends over 15 amino acids. The DNA of the CDR3 is TGTGCCAGCAGCTTTGATGGAGGGAGTCATCAGCCCCAGCATTTT. This sequence encodes CASSFDGGSHQPQHF.

The chain is built from TRBV6-1 and TRBJ1-5; perhaps TRBD1 as D (6 bases). V lost 8 bases and J 2 bases, leaving 13 bases between the germline ends. The CDR3 runs to 14 residues. CDR1 and CDR2 (germline): MNHNS, SASEGT. The CDR3 protein is CASGNSGGNQPQHF. CDR3 sequence (DNA): TGTGCCAGCGGAAATTCAGGGGGCAATCAGCCCCAGCATTTT.

The chain combines TRBV9 with TRBJ1-2, with D perhaps TRBD1 (5 bases). Trimming cost V 2 bases and J 3 bases, with 8 bases left between them. CDR3 size: 13 residues. The germline V gene encodes CDR1 SGDLS and CDR2 YYNGEE. The CDR3 coding sequence is TGTGCCAGCAGCGTTGAACAGGACTATGGCTACACCTTC. As protein: CASSVEQDYGYTF.

The V and J genes are TRBV29-1 and TRBJ1-1; D gene unclear. The CDR3 is 13 amino acids. V shed 8 bases and J shed 2 bases, with 15 bases lying between them. Germline loops: CDR1 SQVTM, CDR2 ANQGSEA. CDR3 sequence reads: CSSEGGHNTEAFF. Here the CDR3 DNA reads TGCAGCTCTGAAGGAGGGCATAACACTGAAGCTTTCTTT.

The rearrangement links TRBV9 to TRBJ2-1; 11 positions agree with TRBD2. Trimming took 4 bases from V and 4 from J; bases not matched to a gene: 7. The CDR3 runs to 16 residues. Per the germline V gene, CDR1 is SGDLS and CDR2 is YYNGEE. The CDR3 DNA is TGTGCCAGCAGCCCCCTCGGGACTAGCGGATACAATGAGCAGTTCTTC. This encodes CASSPLGTSGYNEQFF.

The CDR3 loop reads CASRAAGWGTDTQYF. The CDR3 coding sequence is TGCGCCAGCCGGGCGGCGGGTTGGGGCACAGATACGCAGTATTTT. This chain uses TRBV5-1 with TRBJ2-3, with D maybe TRBD2 (5 bases). Germline V gene data show CDR1 as SGHRS and CDR2 as YFSETQ. The CDR3 extends over 15 amino acids. V was shortened by 7 bases and J by 1 base, with 16 bases between the two germline ends.

This clone was recorded many times. The gene calls are TRBV4-3 and TRBJ2-7, with D possibly being TRBD2 (7 bases). V was trimmed by 0 bases and J by 3 bases, leaving 15 bases between them. The CDR3 totals 16 residues. CDR1 LGHNA and CDR2 YSLEER come from the germline V gene. Written as DNA, the CDR3 is TGCGCCAGCAGCCAAGATCTCCGGGGGGCCAACTACGAGCAGTACTTC. Protein sequence: CASSQDLRGANYEQYF.

The gene calls are TRBV5-1 and TRBJ1-2; 9 nucleotides match TRBD1. Losses at the gene ends were 2 bases for V and 4 bases for J; bases not matched to a gene: 9. This CDR3 has 16 residues. Germline V gives CDR1 SGHRS, CDR2 YFSETQ. The CDR3 loop is CASSFQPPGQGYGYTF. CDR3 DNA sequence: TGCGCCAGCAGCTTTCAACCACCGGGACAGGGCTATGGCTACACCTTC.

This clone showed up just once. The genes are TRBV7-8 and TRBJ2-7, with D possibly matching TRBD1 (6 bases). The CDR3 is 16 residues long. From germline, CDR1 is SGHVS and CDR2 FQNEAQ. Trimming stripped 5 bases from V and 3 bases from J, with 20 bases between. The CDR3 DNA reads TGTGCCAGCAGCCCCCGGACAGACATGTCAGGCTACGAGCAGTACTTC. Its protein is CASSPRTDMSGYEQYF.

The sample holds one count of this clone. The chain links TRBV7-2 to TRBJ1-2; D is possibly TRBD1 (6 bases). Trimming took off 6 bases at V and 3 bases at J, with 14 bases between the two ends. Germline CDR1 reads SGHTA; CDR2 reads FQGNSA. CDR3 length equals 14 residues. CDR3 residues: CASRRGGSDYGYTF. Here the CDR3 DNA reads TGTGCCAGCAGGAGAGGGGGGAGCGACTATGGCTACACCTTC.

V is TRBV19 and J is TRBJ1-1; D possibly corresponds to TRBD1 (5 bases). This CDR3 comprises 15 residues. CDR1 is LNHDA and CDR2 is SQIVND in the germline V gene (reference sequence). V shed 2 bases and J shed 0 bases, with 10 bases lying between them. CDR3 loop: CASSILMTVNTEAFF. DNA for the CDR3: TGTGCCAGTAGTATATTAATGACAGTGAACACTGAAGCTTTCTTT.

The chain recombines TRBV5-4 with TRBJ1-1; 7 bases are a match to TRBD1. Per the germline V gene, CDR1 is SGHNT and CDR2 is YYREEE (reference sequence). CDR3 length equals 13 residues. J was trimmed by 3 bases and V by 2 bases; bases with no gene match: 1. This CDR3 is CASSFDRDTEAFF. The CDR3 DNA sequence: TGTGCCAGCAGCTTCGACAGGGACACTGAAGCTTTCTTT.

This chain links TRBV29-1 with TRBJ2-3, with 11 bases matching TRBD2. Germline V CDR1 and CDR2: SQVTM, ANQGSEA. With 7 bases clipped from V and 5 bases from J, the junction kept 5 bases outside the gene matches. CDR3 length: 13 residues. The CDR3 bases are TGCAGCGATTTAGCGGGGGGGCGAGATACGCAGTATTTT. Translated: CSDLAGGRDTQYF.

The CDR3 reads CASSHEGVSEQYF. The CDR3 DNA sequence: TGTGCCAGTAGCCACGAGGGAGTATCCGAGCAGTACTTC. The V and J genes are TRBV19 and TRBJ2-7, with a tentative D call TRBD2 (5 bases). Germline values: CDR1 LNHDA, CDR2 SQIVND (reference sequence). The CDR3 has 13 amino acids. V lost 6 bases to trimming and J lost 6 bases, with 15 bases between them.

The J gene is TRBJ2-7, the V gene TRBV19, with 7 bases identical to TRBD1. This CDR3 is built from 13 residues. Germline values: CDR1 LNHDA, CDR2 SQIVND (reference sequence). J gave up 2 bases and V 4 bases, and 2 bases lay outside the gene matches. The CDR3 DNA reads TGTGCCAGTAGTAGTCAGGGGGCCTACGAGCAGTACTTC. Amino acid sequence: CASSSQGAYEQYF. The full variable domain, in which reference TRBV19 and TRBJ2-7 provide the parts outside the CDR3, is DGGITQSPKYLFRKEGQNVTLSCEQNLNHDAMYWYRQDPGQGLRLIYYSQIVNDFQKGDIAEGYSVSREKKESFPLTVTSAQKNPTAFYLCASSSQGAYEQYFGPGTRLTVT.